These 12 T cell receptor beta chains share one sample of origin, sequenced in a study of T-cell memory formation after mild COVID-19. TCRdb called the 5' RACE reads again in MiXCR, with one record for every CDR3 protein. This sample has a few hundred thousand distinct CDR3 sequences, with 15% to 20% found just once. The specimen was PBMCs or a T cell subset sorted from them (not recorded which). These receptors originate from a man between 18 and 29 years old who had mild COVID-19 (a few samples of this study predate the infection). Cell type and time point are not known.

This chain connects TRBV6-5 to TRBJ1-2, with 11 bases identical to TRBD1. Germline-derived CDR1 and CDR2 are MNHEY and SVGAGI. The CDR3 extends over 14 amino acids. V was clipped by 0 bases and J by 7 bases; unmatched bases: 1. CDR3 sequence reads: CASSYSGTGGGYTF. As DNA, the CDR3 is TGTGCCAGCAGTTACTCAGGGACAGGGGGTGGCTACACCTTC.

The V gene is TRBV27, the J gene TRBJ2-4; 9 positions match TRBD1. CDR1 MNHEY and CDR2 SMNVEV come from the germline V gene (reference sequence). This CDR3 is 13 amino acids long. V was pared by 5 bases and J by 7 bases, with 3 bases of the junction left unmatched. DNA for the CDR3: TGTGCCAGCAGTCGACAGGGGGAGAACATTCAGTACTTC. It yields the protein CASSRQGENIQYF.

The chain links TRBV9 to TRBJ1-2; D remains unclear. Trimming stripped 4 bases from V and 5 bases from J, with 9 bases between. The CDR3 has 12 residues. Germline CDR1 is SGDLS and CDR2 is YYNGEE. The CDR3 nucleotides are TGTGCCAGCAGCCTACAGACATATGGCTACACCTTC. Its translation is CASSLQTYGYTF.

There are many counts of this clonotype. The chain uses TRBV14 and TRBJ1-2; 8 bases are a match to TRBD1. Germline values: CDR1 SGHDN, CDR2 FVKESK. Trimming removed 1 base from V and 2 bases from J; junction bases left unmatched: 9. The CDR3 runs 17 residues. The CDR3 coding sequence is TGTGCCAGCAGCCAAGGCCTAGGCAGGGGGCCCAACTATGGCTACACCTTC. Its translation is CASSQGLGRGPNYGYTF.

V is TRBV6-5 and J is TRBJ1-2; D gene uncertain. The CDR3 runs 13 residues. The V end lost 8 bases, the J end lost 4 bases, and 14 bases lay between the germline ends. The germline V gene encodes CDR1 MNHEY and CDR2 SVGAGI. CDR3 nucleotide sequence: TGTGCCAGCGCACTCGACGGAGCCTATGGCTACACCTTC. Translation: CASALDGAYGYTF.

This clonotype showed up just a few times. The CDR3 reads CASSFSTALAKLFF. In nucleotides, the CDR3 is TGTGCCAGCAGCTTTTCGACAGCCTTGGCGAAACTGTTTTTT. This rearrangement joins TRBV5-5 to TRBJ1-4; D possibly corresponds to TRBD1 (5 bases). CDR3 size: 14 residues. Deletions cut 2 bases from V and 11 bases from J, with 16 bases between. Per germline, CDR1 SGHKS and CDR2 YYEKEE (reference sequence).

The chain links TRBV3-1 to TRBJ2-3; D remains unclear. Deletions cut 0 bases from V and 5 bases from J, with 0 bases between. This CDR3 spans 11 amino acids. Germline values: CDR1 LGHDT, CDR2 YNNKEL (reference sequence). For the CDR3, the DNA is TGTGCCAGCAGCCAAGAAGATACGCAGTATTTT. This sequence encodes CASSQEDTQYF.

The CDR3 loop reads CASSYRQGTAPLHF. DNA for the CDR3: TGTGCCAGCAGTTATCGGCAGGGGACGGCACCCCTCCACTTT. This chain links TRBV6-6 with TRBJ1-6; D is possibly TRBD1 (6 bases). In germline, CDR1 is MNHNY, CDR2 SVGAGI (reference sequence). The CDR3 covers 14 residues. Trimming cost V 3 bases and J 11 bases, with 14 bases left between them.

The rearrangement joins TRBV15 to TRBJ1-2, with 7 bases aligning to TRBD1. The germline V gene encodes CDR1 LNHNV and CDR2 YYDKDF (reference sequence). The CDR3 is made up of 14 amino acids. The V segment lost 2 bases and the J segment 8 bases; nucleotides outside the gene matches: 8. The CDR3 DNA sequence: TGTGCCACCAGCAGACCTACAGGGGTGCAGGGCTACACCTTC. Its protein is CATSRPTGVQGYTF.

The chain links TRBV6-5 to TRBJ2-1; D may be TRBD1 or TRBD2 (6 bases each). There are 13 residues in the CDR3. Trimming shortened V by 1 base and J by 9 bases, and 10 bases separated the two germline ends. The germline gives CDR1 MNHEY, CDR2 SVGAGI. CDR3: CASSYYEGGEQFF. CDR3 coding DNA: TGTGCCAGCAGTTACTACGAGGGGGGTGAGCAGTTCTTC.

The chain employs TRBV30 and TRBJ2-5; tentative D call: TRBD1 (6 bases). Trimming removed 0 bases at V and 4 bases at J, with 15 bases between. Per germline, CDR1 GTSNPN and CDR2 SVGIG (reference sequence). The CDR3 sequence is 15 residues long. The CDR3 region is CAWSVASQGRETQYF. In DNA form, the CDR3 reads TGTGCCTGGAGTGTAGCAAGTCAGGGGCGAGAGACCCAGTACTTC.

This clonotype has a handful of counts. This chain uses TRBV7-6 with TRBJ2-7, with TRBD1 identical over 9 bases. The CDR3 sequence is 15 residues long. J was trimmed by 5 bases and V by 5 bases; bases with no gene match: 10. Germline CDR1 and CDR2: SGHVS and FNYEAQ. DNA of the CDR3: TGTGCCAGCAGCACTCCTGGGACAGGGTTCCACGAGCAGTACTTC. It translates to CASSTPGTGFHEQYF. Drawing the rest from reference TRBV7-6 and TRBJ2-7, the complete variable domain is GAGVSQSPRYKVTKRGQDVALRCDPISGHVSLYWYRQALGQGPEFLTYFNYEAQQDKSGLPNDRFSAERPEGSISTLTIQRTEQRDSAMYRCASSTPGTGFHEQYFGPGTRLTVT.